One and the same sample provided the 25 T cell receptor beta chains below, sequenced in a study of blood T cell repertoires in COVID-19. Assay: immunoSEQ multiplex PCR; the TCRdb copy retains only in-frame clones and omits some. The table has under 300,000 clones, 83% seen once. The sequencing input was peripheral blood. Source of these receptors: a human donor in a cohort sampled during active COVID-19.

This clone occurred once. The chain carries TRBV9 and TRBJ2-7; 8 nucleotides align to TRBD1. The germline V gene encodes CDR1 SGDLS and CDR2 YYNGEE. V lost 4 bases, J lost 5 bases, and 8 bases stayed unmatched. The CDR3 has 14 amino acids. DNA for the CDR3: TGTGCCAGCAGCCCTCGGACAGGGATCCACGAGCAGTACTTC. The encoded protein is CASSPRTGIHEQYF.

This chain connects TRBV5-1 to TRBJ2-7; D call uncertain. Germline lookup yields CDR1 SGHRS and CDR2 YFSETQ. Trimming pared 4 bases from V and 4 bases from J, leaving 21 bases between. This CDR3 has 16 amino acids. In DNA form, the CDR3 reads TGCGCCAGCAGCCTGGGTACAACGGAGAAGGTATACGAGCAGTACTTC. Amino acid sequence: CASSLGTTEKVYEQYF. The whole variable domain, filled in from reference TRBV5-1 and TRBJ2-7, reads KAGVTQTPRYLIKTRGQQVTLSCSPISGHRSVSWYQQTPGQGLQFLFEYFSETQRNKGNFPGRFSGRQFSNSRSEMNVSTLELGDSALYLCASSLGTTEKVYEQYFGPGTRLTVT.

The chain couples TRBV12-3 or TRBV12-4 to TRBJ2-5; no clear D gene. Trimming cost V 3 bases and J 5 bases, with 10 bases left between them. The CDR3 covers 13 residues. The DNA of the CDR3 is TGTGCCAGCAGTTTGCAATCGCGGGAGACCCAGTACTTC. It translates to CASSLQSRETQYF.

The chain joins TRBV4-1 to TRBJ2-3, with 12 bases matching TRBD2. Germline CDR1 is MGHRA and CDR2 is YSYEKL. V was clipped by 4 bases and J by 5 bases; unmatched bases: 10. This CDR3 spans 17 amino acids. CDR3 sequence reads: CASSRTVLAGGQDTQYF. The CDR3 nucleotides are TGCGCCAGCAGCCGGACGGTGCTAGCGGGGGGGCAAGATACGCAGTATTTT.

The V and J genes are TRBV27 and TRBJ2-1; 11 bases line up with TRBD2. This CDR3 contains 15 residues. J was trimmed by 6 bases and V by 6 bases; bases with no gene match: 7. CDR1 and CDR2 from the germline V gene are MNHEY and SMNVEV (reference sequence). CDR3 sequence reads: CASSSTSGDGNEQFF. CDR3 sequence (DNA): TGTGCCAGCAGCTCGACTAGCGGGGACGGCAATGAGCAGTTCTTC.

The chain is built from TRBV11-2 and TRBJ2-7, with D possibly TRBD2 on 6 matching bases. From germline, CDR1 is SGHAT and CDR2 FQNNGV. V was trimmed by 5 bases and J by 4 bases, leaving 18 bases between them. The CDR3 totals 15 residues. The CDR3 DNA follows: TGTGCCAGCAGCCTTCCGGGACTCCTAGGTTACGAGCAGTACTTC. The encoded protein is CASSLPGLLGYEQYF.

This clone was counted a single time. Here the CDR3 reads CASSQTGTGGRAFF. The CDR3 DNA reads TGTGCCAGCAGCCAAACCGGGACAGGGGGTCGAGCTTTCTTT. The gene calls are TRBV3-1 (or the pseudogene TRBV3-2) and TRBJ1-1; 11 bases are a match to TRBD1. The J segment lost 10 bases and the V segment lost 2 bases, leaving 6 bases of the junction unmatched. The CDR3 runs to 14 residues. Germline loops: CDR1 LGHDT, CDR2 YNNKEL (reference sequence).

The chain carries TRBV7-2 and TRBJ1-5, with 7 bases aligning to TRBD1. In germline, CDR1 is SGHTA, CDR2 FQGNSA. Trimming at V came to 1 base and at J to 4 bases, leaving 4 bases not matched to a gene. There are 15 residues in the CDR3. The CDR3 DNA is TGTGCCAGCAGCTTAGAGGGGGCGAATAATCAGCCCCAGCATTTT. Translated, it gives CASSLEGANNQPQHF.

The V call is TRBV27, the J call TRBJ2-3; the match to TRBD2 covers 14 bases. Trimming removed 6 bases from V and 9 bases from J; junction bases left unmatched: 20. Germline V lookup: CDR1 MNHEY, CDR2 SMNVEV (reference sequence). The CDR3 spans 19 residues. The CDR3 DNA follows: TGTGCCAGCAGACAACCGGGACTAGCGGGAGCGCACTCTCCGGGGACGCAGTATTTT. This sequence encodes CASRQPGLAGAHSPGTQYF.

This rearrangement joins TRBV5-1 to TRBJ1-1; a possible D gene is TRBD1 (6 bases). V was cut by 2 bases and J by 4 bases, with 12 bases left in between. Germline lookup yields CDR1 SGHRS and CDR2 YFSETQ. CDR3 length: 14 amino acids. The CDR3 coding sequence is TGCGCCAGCAGCTTCAGCGGGACACGCACTGAAGCTTTCTTT. It codes for CASSFSGTRTEAFF.

This clone has a handful of counts. The chain links TRBV5-1 to TRBJ2-1; 7 bases match TRBD1. The CDR3 has 16 residues. Looked up from germline, CDR1 is SGHRS and CDR2 is YFSETQ. With 7 bases clipped from V and 5 bases from J, the junction kept 15 bases outside the gene matches. The CDR3 is CASSKGASSLNNEQFF. In DNA form, the CDR3 reads TGCGCCAGCTCGAAGGGGGCTAGCTCTCTAAACAATGAGCAGTTCTTC.

The gene calls are TRBV5-1 and TRBJ1-6; D might be TRBD1 (5 bases). CDR3 size: 16 residues. The V and J ends lost 4 bases and 0 bases respectively, with 11 bases between them. Germline CDR1 and CDR2: SGHRS and YFSETQ. DNA for the CDR3: TGCGCCAGCAGCGAGGGACTTTTCTCCTATAATTCACCCCTCCACTTT. It translates to CASSEGLFSYNSPLHF.

This chain joins TRBV10-3 and TRBJ1-2, with TRBD1 identical over 10 bases. The CDR3 is 14 amino acids. CDR1 is ENHRY, CDR2 SYGVKD, per germline. V was clipped by 4 bases and J by 6 bases; unmatched bases: 5. The CDR3 protein is CAISVGQGRHGYTF. DNA of the CDR3: TGTGCCATCAGTGTGGGACAGGGGAGGCATGGCTACACCTTC.

The V call is TRBV6-6, the J call TRBJ1-4; no definite D call. Germline V lookup: CDR1 MNHNY, CDR2 SVGAGI (reference sequence). This CDR3 contains 14 residues. V was cut by 5 bases and J by 0 bases, with 7 bases left in between. The CDR3 DNA reads TGTGCCAGCAGTCCGACACCAACTAATGAAAAACTGTTTTTT. This sequence encodes CASSPTPTNEKLFF.

The rearrangement joins TRBV5-1 to TRBJ2-1, with D unclear. V lost 0 bases and J 10 bases, leaving 11 bases between the germline ends. CDR1 SGHRS and CDR2 YFSETQ come from the germline V gene. The CDR3 is 13 residues long. The CDR3 sequence: CASSLVGEEEQFF. CDR3 coding DNA: TGCGCCAGCAGCTTGGTCGGAGAAGAAGAGCAGTTCTTC.

This chain connects TRBV27 to TRBJ2-7; TRBD1 matches at 9 bases. The germline CDR1 and CDR2 sequences are MNHEY and SMNVEV (reference sequence). The CDR3 is 13 residues long. V lost 2 bases and J lost 11; bases outside the gene matches: 7. The CDR3, as DNA: TGTGCCAGCAGTTTAATAGGACAGGGGTTGGAGTACTTC. Translating it yields CASSLIGQGLEYF.

As to this clone: A read error may produce the germline difference seen at one junction end. The chain joins TRBV7-7 to TRBJ2-7, with D unresolved. Germline-derived CDR1 and CDR2 are SSHAT and FNYEAQ (reference sequence). This CDR3 is built from 17 residues. In nucleotides, the CDR3 is TGTGCTAGCAGCTTAGGCCCTACGGTCCGTATTACCTACGAGCAGTACTTC. Amino acids: CASSLGPTVRITYEQYF.

The genes are TRBV4-2 and TRBJ2-7; D is undetermined. Germline V lookup: CDR1 LGHNA, CDR2 YNFKEQ. The CDR3 sequence is 14 residues long. V was clipped by 4 bases and J by 4 bases, with 14 bases between them. The CDR3 sequence: CASSPRLLPYEQYF. The CDR3 nucleotides read TGTGCCAGCAGCCCGCGGCTTCTACCTTACGAGCAGTACTTC.

This clone has just one count. The V and J genes are TRBV5-8 and TRBJ1-2, with 8 positions matching TRBD1. V lost 4 bases to trimming and J lost 1 base; unmatched junction nucleotides: 6. The CDR3 has 15 residues. CDR1 SGHTS and CDR2 YDEGEE come from the germline V gene. CDR3: CASSPRQGRNYGYTF. DNA of the CDR3: TGTGCCAGCAGCCCCCGACAGGGGCGTAACTATGGCTACACCTTC.

This clone was seen at least ten times. The V and J genes are TRBV7-9 and TRBJ2-5, with 8 bases fitting TRBD2. V lost 4 bases, J lost 1 base, and 11 bases stayed unmatched. The CDR3 is 17 residues long. Germline CDR1 and CDR2: SEHNR and FQNEAQ (reference sequence). CDR3 in DNA: TGTGCCAGCAGCTATCTCATGATCGGGGGGGGCCAAGAGACCCAGTACTTC. It codes for CASSYLMIGGGQETQYF.

V and J are TRBV4-1 and TRBJ2-4; 7 bases agree with TRBD2. This CDR3 spans 17 amino acids. Unmatched junction bases numbered 13, after V lost 4 bases and J lost 4 bases. Germline CDR1 and CDR2: MGHRA and YSYEKL. CDR3 nucleotide sequence: TGCGCCAGCAGCCTGCCGGGGGGTTCCATACTAAAAAACATTCAGTACTTC. It yields the protein CASSLPGGSILKNIQYF.

The rearrangement uses TRBV28 and TRBJ2-7, with D hard to call. The V and J ends lost 6 bases and 4 bases respectively, with 7 bases between them. CDR3 length: 11 residues. Germline V gene sequence: CDR1 MDHEN, CDR2 SYDVKM. For the CDR3, the DNA is TGTGCCAGCAGATCAAATTACGAGCAGTACTTC. Encoded protein: CASRSNYEQYF.

This chain joins TRBV5-6 and TRBJ1-2; no definite D call. Germline-derived CDR1 and CDR2 are SGHDT and YYEEEE. V was pared by 4 bases and J by 1 base, with 14 bases between. The CDR3 contains 15 residues. This CDR3 reads CASSPPPGNNYGYTF. CDR3 coding DNA: TGTGCCAGCAGCCCCCCCCCAGGAAATAACTATGGCTACACCTTC.

The chain joins TRBV11-2 to TRBJ2-5; 9 bases are a match to TRBD2. Trimming at V came to 3 bases and at J to 5 bases, leaving 7 bases not matched to a gene. Germline V gives CDR1 SGHAT, CDR2 FQNNGV. The CDR3 spans 15 residues. CDR3 bases: TGTGCCAGCAGCTTCGGCGGGGGGGCCTCGGAGACCCAGTACTTC. It specifies CASSFGGGASETQYF.

CDR3 residues: CASSLAPGQGLNTEAFF. CDR3 DNA: TGTGCCAGCAGCTTGGCCCCGGGACAGGGATTGAACACTGAAGCTTTCTTT. The chain recombines TRBV5-4 with TRBJ1-1, with 9 bases lining up with TRBD1. This CDR3 has 17 amino acids. V shed 0 bases, J shed 0 bases, and the junction held 6 bases outside the gene matches. Germline lookup yields CDR1 SGHNT and CDR2 YYREEE (reference sequence).